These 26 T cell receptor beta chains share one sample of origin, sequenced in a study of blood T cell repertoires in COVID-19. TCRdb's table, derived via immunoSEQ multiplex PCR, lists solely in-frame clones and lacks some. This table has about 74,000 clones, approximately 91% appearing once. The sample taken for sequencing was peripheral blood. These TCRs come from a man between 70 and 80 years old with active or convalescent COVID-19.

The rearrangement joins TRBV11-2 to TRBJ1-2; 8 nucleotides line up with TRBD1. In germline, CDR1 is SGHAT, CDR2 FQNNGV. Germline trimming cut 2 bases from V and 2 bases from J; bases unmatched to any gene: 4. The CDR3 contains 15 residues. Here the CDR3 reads CASSLNTGGNYGYTF. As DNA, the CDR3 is TGTGCCAGCAGCTTAAATACAGGGGGGAACTATGGCTACACCTTC.

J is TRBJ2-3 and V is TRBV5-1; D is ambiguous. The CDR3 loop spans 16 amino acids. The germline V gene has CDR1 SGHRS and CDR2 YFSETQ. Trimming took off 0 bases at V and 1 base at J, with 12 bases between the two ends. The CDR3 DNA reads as TGCGCCAGCAGCTTGGGCCCGATAGTGGGCACAGATACGCAGTATTTT. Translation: CASSLGPIVGTDTQYF. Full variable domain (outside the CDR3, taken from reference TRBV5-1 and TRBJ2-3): KAGVTQTPRYLIKTRGQQVTLSCSPISGHRSVSWYQQTPGQGLQFLFEYFSETQRNKGNFPGRFSGRQFSNSRSEMNVSTLELGDSALYLCASSLGPIVGTDTQYFGPGTRLTVL.

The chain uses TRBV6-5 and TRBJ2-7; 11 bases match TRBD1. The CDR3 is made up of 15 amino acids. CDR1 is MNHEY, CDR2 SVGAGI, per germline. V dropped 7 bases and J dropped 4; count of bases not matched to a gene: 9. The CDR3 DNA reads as TGTGCCAGCACCTCCGGGACAGGGGGTTTTTACGAGCAGTACTTC. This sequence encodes CASTSGTGGFYEQYF.

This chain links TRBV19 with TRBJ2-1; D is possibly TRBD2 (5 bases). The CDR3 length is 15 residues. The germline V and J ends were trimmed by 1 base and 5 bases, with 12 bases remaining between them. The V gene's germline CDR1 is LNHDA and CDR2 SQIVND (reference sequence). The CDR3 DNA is TGTGCCAGTAGTATAGTCGCCGGGAAGCACAATGAGCAGTTCTTC. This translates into CASSIVAGKHNEQFF.

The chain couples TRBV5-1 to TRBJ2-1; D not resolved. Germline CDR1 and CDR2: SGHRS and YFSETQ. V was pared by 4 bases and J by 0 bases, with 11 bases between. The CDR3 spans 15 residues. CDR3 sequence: CASSLPGSSYNEQFF. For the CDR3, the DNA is TGCGCCAGCAGCCTGCCCGGTAGCTCCTACAATGAGCAGTTCTTC. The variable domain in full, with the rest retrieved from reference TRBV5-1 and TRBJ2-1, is KAGVTQTPRYLIKTRGQQVTLSCSPISGHRSVSWYQQTPGQGLQFLFEYFSETQRNKGNFPGRFSGRQFSNSRSEMNVSTLELGDSALYLCASSLPGSSYNEQFFGPGTRLTVL.

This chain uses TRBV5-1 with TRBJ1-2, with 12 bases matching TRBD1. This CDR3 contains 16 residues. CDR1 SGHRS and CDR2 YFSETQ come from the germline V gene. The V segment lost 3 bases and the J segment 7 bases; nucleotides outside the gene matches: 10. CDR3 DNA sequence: TGCGCCAGCAGCTCGGGACAGGGGGCTAGGTTAGGTGGCTACACCTTC. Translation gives CASSSGQGARLGGYTF.

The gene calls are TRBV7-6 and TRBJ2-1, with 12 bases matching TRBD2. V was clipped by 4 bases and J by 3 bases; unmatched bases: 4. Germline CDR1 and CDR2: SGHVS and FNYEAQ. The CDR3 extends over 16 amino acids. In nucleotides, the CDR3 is TGTGCCAGCAGCTCCTTACTAGCGGGGGGCTACAATGAGCAGTTCTTC. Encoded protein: CASSSLLAGGYNEQFF.

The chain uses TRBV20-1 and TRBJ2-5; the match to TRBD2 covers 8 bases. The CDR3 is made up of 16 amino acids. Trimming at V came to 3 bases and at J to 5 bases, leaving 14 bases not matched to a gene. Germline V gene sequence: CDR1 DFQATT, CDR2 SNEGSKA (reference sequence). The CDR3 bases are TGCAGTGCTAGTAGCAGTTGGGCGGGGGGCATCGAGACCCAGTACTTC. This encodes CSASSSWAGGIETQYF.

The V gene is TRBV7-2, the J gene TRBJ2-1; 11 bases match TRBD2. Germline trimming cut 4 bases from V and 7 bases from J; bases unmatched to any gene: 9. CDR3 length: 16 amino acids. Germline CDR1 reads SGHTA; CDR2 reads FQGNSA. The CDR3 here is CASSSDILAGENEQFF. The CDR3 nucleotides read TGTGCCAGCAGCTCCGATATACTAGCGGGGGAGAATGAGCAGTTCTTC.

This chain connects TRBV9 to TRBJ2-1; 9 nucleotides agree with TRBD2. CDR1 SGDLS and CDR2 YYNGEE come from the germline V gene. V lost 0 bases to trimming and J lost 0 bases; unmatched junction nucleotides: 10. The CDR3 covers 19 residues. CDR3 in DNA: TGTGCCAGCAGCGTAGACTGGTCGGCGGGAGGGAGCTCCTACAATGAGCAGTTCTTC. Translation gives CASSVDWSAGGSSYNEQFF. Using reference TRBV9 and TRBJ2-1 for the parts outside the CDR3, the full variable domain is DSGVTQTPKHLITATGQRVTLRCSPRSGDLSVYWYQQSLDQGLQFLIQYYNGEERAKGNILERFSAQQFPDLHSELNLSSLELGDSALYFCASSVDWSAGGSSYNEQFFGPGTRLTVL.

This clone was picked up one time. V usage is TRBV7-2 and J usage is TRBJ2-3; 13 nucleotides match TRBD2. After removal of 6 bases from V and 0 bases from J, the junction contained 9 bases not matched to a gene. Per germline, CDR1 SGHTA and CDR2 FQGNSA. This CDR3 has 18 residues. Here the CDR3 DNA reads TGTGCCAGCAGGATACCGGGACTAGCGGGGCTAAGCACAGATACGCAGTATTTT. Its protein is CASRIPGLAGLSTDTQYF.

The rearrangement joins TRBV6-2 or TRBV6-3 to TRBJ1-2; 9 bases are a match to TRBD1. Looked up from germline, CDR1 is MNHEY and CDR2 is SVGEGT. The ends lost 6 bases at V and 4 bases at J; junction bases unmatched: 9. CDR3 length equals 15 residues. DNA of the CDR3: TGTGCCAGCAGCCCCGGGACAGGGCTTCTCTATGGCTACACCTTC. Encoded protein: CASSPGTGLLYGYTF.

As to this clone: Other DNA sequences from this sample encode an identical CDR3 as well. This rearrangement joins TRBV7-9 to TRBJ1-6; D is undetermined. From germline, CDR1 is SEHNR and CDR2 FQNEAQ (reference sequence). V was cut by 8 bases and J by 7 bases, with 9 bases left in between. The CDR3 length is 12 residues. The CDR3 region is CASREGNSPLHF. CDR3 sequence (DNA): TGTGCCAGCCGGGAAGGGAATTCACCCCTCCACTTT. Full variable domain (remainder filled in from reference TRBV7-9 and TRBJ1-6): DTGVSQNPRHKITKRGQNVTFRCDPISEHNRLYWYRQTLGQGPEFLTYFQNEAQLEKSRLLSDRFSAERPKGSFSTLEIQRTEQGDSAMYLCASREGNSPLHFGNGTRLTVT.

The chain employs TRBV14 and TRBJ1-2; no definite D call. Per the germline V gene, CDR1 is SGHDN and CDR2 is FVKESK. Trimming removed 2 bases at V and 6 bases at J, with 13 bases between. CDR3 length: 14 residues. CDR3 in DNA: TGTGCCAGCAGCCAATACAGCTACCCCCATGGCTACACCTTC. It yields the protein CASSQYSYPHGYTF.

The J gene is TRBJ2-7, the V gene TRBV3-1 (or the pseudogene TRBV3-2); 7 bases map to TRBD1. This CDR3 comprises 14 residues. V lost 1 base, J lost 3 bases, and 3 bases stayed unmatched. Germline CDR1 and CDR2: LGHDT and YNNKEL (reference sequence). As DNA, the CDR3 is TGTGCCAGCAGCCAAGTAGACAGGGTCTACGAGCAGTACTTC. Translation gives CASSQVDRVYEQYF.

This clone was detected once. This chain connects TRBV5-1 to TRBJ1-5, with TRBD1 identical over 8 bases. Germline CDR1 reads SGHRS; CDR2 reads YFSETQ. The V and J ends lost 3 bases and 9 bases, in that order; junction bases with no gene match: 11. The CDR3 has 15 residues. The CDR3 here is CASSSVPGQAGPQHF. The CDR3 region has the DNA TGCGCCAGCAGCTCTGTCCCGGGACAGGCTGGGCCCCAGCATTTT.

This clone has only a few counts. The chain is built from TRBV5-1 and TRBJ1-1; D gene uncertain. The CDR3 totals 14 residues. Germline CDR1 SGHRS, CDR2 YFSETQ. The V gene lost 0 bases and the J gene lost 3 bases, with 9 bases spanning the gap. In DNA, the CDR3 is TGCGCCAGCAGCTTGGCGGGTTTCCACACTGAAGCTTTCTTT. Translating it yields CASSLAGFHTEAFF.

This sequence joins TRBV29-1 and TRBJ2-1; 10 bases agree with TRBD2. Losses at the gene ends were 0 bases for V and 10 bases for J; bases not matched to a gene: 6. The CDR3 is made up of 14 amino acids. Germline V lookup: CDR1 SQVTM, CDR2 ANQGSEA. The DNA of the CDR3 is TGCAGCGTTGAAGAATCTAGCGGGAGAGACGAGCAGTTCTTC. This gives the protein CSVEESSGRDEQFF.

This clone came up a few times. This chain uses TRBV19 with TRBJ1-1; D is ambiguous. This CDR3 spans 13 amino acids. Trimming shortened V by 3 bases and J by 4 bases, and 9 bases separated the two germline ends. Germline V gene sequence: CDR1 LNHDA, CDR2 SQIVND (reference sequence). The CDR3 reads CASSIPPGTEAFF. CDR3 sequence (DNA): TGTGCCAGTAGTATCCCCCCCGGCACTGAAGCTTTCTTT.

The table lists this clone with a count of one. CDR3 nucleotide sequence: TGTGCCAGCAGTGACTGGACAGGGGGCAGCGGGGAGCTGTTTTTT. The encoded protein is CASSDWTGGSGELFF. This sequence joins TRBV2 and TRBJ2-2; 11 nucleotides match TRBD1. Germline lookup yields CDR1 SNHLY and CDR2 FYNNEI. V dropped 3 bases and J dropped 7; count of bases not matched to a gene: 4. This CDR3 region has 15 residues.

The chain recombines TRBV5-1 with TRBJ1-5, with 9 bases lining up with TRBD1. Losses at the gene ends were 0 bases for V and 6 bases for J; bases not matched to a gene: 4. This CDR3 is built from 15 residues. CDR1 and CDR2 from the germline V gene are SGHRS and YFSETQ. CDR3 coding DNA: TGCGCCAGCAGCTTGGAGGGGACAGGGTCTCAGCCCCAGCATTTT. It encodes CASSLEGTGSQPQHF. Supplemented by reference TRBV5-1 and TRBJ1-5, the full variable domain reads KAGVTQTPRYLIKTRGQQVTLSCSPISGHRSVSWYQQTPGQGLQFLFEYFSETQRNKGNFPGRFSGRQFSNSRSEMNVSTLELGDSALYLCASSLEGTGSQPQHFGDGTRLSIL.

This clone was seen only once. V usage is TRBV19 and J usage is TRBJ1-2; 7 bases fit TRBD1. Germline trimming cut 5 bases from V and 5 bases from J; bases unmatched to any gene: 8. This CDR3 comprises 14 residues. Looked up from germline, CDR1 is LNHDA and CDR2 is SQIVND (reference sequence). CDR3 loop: CASSPQPGGYGYTF. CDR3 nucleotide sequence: TGTGCCAGTAGTCCTCAGCCAGGGGGGTATGGCTACACCTTC. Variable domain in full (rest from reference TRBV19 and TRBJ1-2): DGGITQSPKYLFRKEGQNVTLSCEQNLNHDAMYWYRQDPGQGLRLIYYSQIVNDFQKGDIAEGYSVSREKKESFPLTVTSAQKNPTAFYLCASSPQPGGYGYTFGSGTRLTVV.

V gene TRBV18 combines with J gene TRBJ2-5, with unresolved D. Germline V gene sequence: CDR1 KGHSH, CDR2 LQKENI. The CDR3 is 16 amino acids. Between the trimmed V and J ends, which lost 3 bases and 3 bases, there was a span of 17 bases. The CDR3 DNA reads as TGTGCCAGCTCACCTCTTAGGTTGGGCCATGAAGAGACCCAGTACTTC. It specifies CASSPLRLGHEETQYF.

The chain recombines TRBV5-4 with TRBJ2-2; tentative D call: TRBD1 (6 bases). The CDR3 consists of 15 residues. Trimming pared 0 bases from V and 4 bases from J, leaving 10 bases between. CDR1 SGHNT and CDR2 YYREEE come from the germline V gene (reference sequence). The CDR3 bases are TGTGCCAGCAGCTTGGATTTCAGGGGCACCGGGGAGCTGTTTTTT. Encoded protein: CASSLDFRGTGELFF.

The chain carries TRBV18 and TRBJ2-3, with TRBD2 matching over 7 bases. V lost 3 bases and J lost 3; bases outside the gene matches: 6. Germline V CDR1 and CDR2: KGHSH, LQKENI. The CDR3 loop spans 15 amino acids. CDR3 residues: CASSPLSGGTDTQYF. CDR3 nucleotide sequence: TGTGCCAGCTCACCCCTTTCCGGGGGGACAGATACGCAGTATTTT.

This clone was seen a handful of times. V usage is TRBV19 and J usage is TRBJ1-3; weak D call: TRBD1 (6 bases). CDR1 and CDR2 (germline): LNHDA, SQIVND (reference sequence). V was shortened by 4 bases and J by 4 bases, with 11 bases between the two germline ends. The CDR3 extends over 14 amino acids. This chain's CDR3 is CASSTTGRGNTIYF. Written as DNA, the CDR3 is TGTGCCAGTAGTACGACAGGTCGAGGAAACACCATATATTTT.